The present TCR beta chain was sequenced within a study of molecular identifiers for immune sequencing clone quantification. Study results and caveats: Effector cells kept over 98% of their molecules in clones above 20 RNA copies, while naive cells kept under 1% there.

This clonotype was seen repeatedly, ten times or more. Antigen specificity is unknown. Germline CDR1 and CDR2: DFQATT and SNEGSKA (reference sequence). CDR3 size: 16 residues. The V and J ends lost 6 bases and 3 bases, in that order; junction bases with no gene match: 9. In TCRdb, the PCR reads were re-called with MiXCR into one record per CDR3 protein. Here the sample spans around 89,000 distinct CDR3 sequences, around 20% being singletons. V gene TRBV20-1 combines with J gene TRBJ1-4, with 11 bases lining up with TRBD1. This sequence was found in a human donor in good health. Some libraries in this study had Jurkat cell RNA spiked in. The sequenced sample was naive CD8+ T cells from blood, with Jurkat cell RNA spiked in. Subset indicated: FACS-sorted CD8+CD4-CCR7+CD45RA+ naive T cells. The CDR3 DNA reads TGCAGTGCCTGGGACAGGGGGGCAAGATCTAATGAAAAACTGTTTTTT. As protein: CSAWDRGARSNEKLFF.